One sample yielded the 10 T cell receptor beta chains listed below, sequenced in a study of cytomegalovirus exposure and HLA in healthy donors. The table came from immunoSEQ multiplex PCR; TCRdb's copy has only in-frame clones and leaves some out. The sample lists about 330,000 clones, roughly 88% occurring once. The sequenced material came from PBMCs. The source of these receptors is a woman aged 18-29 years in good health and CMV-seronegative.

The rearrangement uses TRBV4-3 and TRBJ2-2, with TRBD2 matching 8 bases. Germline CDR1 LGHNA, CDR2 YSLEER. The CDR3 loop spans 11 amino acids. V dropped 10 bases and J dropped 5; count of bases not matched to a gene: 0. Written as DNA, the CDR3 is TGCGCCACGGGGGGGACCGGGGAGCTGTTTTTT. Translation gives CATGGTGELFF.

The CDR3 here is CASSEGRGQQNTEAFF. CDR3 nucleotide sequence: TGCGCCAGCAGTGAGGGGCGGGGGCAGCAAAACACTGAAGCTTTCTTT. The chain uses TRBV10-2 and TRBJ1-1, with D possibly TRBD1 on 6 matching bases. The CDR3 is 16 amino acids. Between the trimmed V and J ends, which lost 2 bases and 2 bases, there was a span of 15 bases. CDR1 is WSHSY and CDR2 is SAAADI in the germline V gene.

V gene TRBV11-2 combines with J gene TRBJ2-5, with 7 bases that match TRBD2. Looked up from germline, CDR1 is SGHAT and CDR2 is FQNNGV. CDR3 size: 14 residues. With V trimmed by 5 bases and J by 2 bases, 5 bases remained unmatched. Written as DNA, the CDR3 is TGTGCCAGCAGCCTAGCGGTTCAACAAGAGACCCAGTACTTC. Its translation is CASSLAVQQETQYF.

This sequence joins TRBV4-3 and TRBJ2-1; 10 positions agree with TRBD1. The ends lost 0 bases at V and 8 bases at J; junction bases unmatched: 4. Germline V gene data show CDR1 as LGHNA and CDR2 as YSLEER. This CDR3 is built from 15 residues. The CDR3 reads CASSQETGGKDEQFF. The CDR3 DNA sequence: TGCGCCAGCAGCCAAGAGACAGGGGGCAAAGATGAGCAGTTCTTC.

The rearrangement joins TRBV5-4 to TRBJ2-7; 13 nucleotides align to TRBD2. The V gene end was trimmed by 4 bases and the J gene end by 6 bases; junction bases not matched to a gene: 7. The V gene's germline CDR1 is SGHNT and CDR2 YYREEE (reference sequence). This CDR3 is built from 15 residues. CDR3 region: CASSLGLAGDREQYF. The CDR3 coding sequence is TGTGCCAGCAGCCTCGGACTAGCGGGAGATCGCGAGCAGTACTTC.

The gene calls are TRBV2 and TRBJ2-2, with 8 bases identical to TRBD1. The V and J ends lost 1 base and 3 bases, in that order; junction bases with no gene match: 1. There are 15 residues in the CDR3. Germline-derived CDR1 and CDR2 are SNHLY and FYNNEI. CDR3: CASSEGTGYTGELFF. DNA for the CDR3: TGTGCCAGCAGTGAAGGGACAGGGTACACCGGGGAGCTGTTTTTT.

This clone appeared a single time. The V and J genes are TRBV28 and TRBJ2-7; 8 bases match TRBD1. Germline V gene data show CDR1 as MDHEN and CDR2 as SYDVKM. The length of the CDR3 is 14 residues. Trimming at V came to 6 bases and at J to 2 bases, leaving 6 bases not matched to a gene. Here the CDR3 reads CASRRQGTPYEQYF. CDR3 sequence (DNA): TGTGCCAGCAGACGACAGGGGACTCCCTACGAGCAGTACTTC.

V and J are TRBV5-4 and TRBJ2-1; 12 nucleotides align to TRBD1. The CDR3 is 15 amino acids. J was trimmed by 5 bases and V by 3 bases; bases with no gene match: 3. From germline, CDR1 is SGHNT and CDR2 YYREEE (reference sequence). The CDR3 DNA sequence: TGTGCCAGCAGCTGGGACAGGGGGCCGAACAATGAGCAGTTCTTC. It translates to CASSWDRGPNNEQFF.

The chain combines TRBV5-4 with TRBJ2-1; D unresolved. Trimming removed 0 bases at V and 3 bases at J, with 4 bases between. The germline CDR1 and CDR2 sequences are SGHNT and YYREEE (reference sequence). This CDR3 region has 13 residues. CDR3 nucleotides: TGTGCCAGCAGCTTGGTAGACTACAATGAGCAGTTCTTC. Translating gives CASSLVDYNEQFF.

This chain joins TRBV27 and TRBJ1-5, with D unresolved. Trimming took 1 base from V and 2 from J, leaving 6 bases between them. Per the germline V gene, CDR1 is MNHEY and CDR2 is SMNVEV (reference sequence). CDR3 length equals 14 residues. CDR3 nucleotide sequence: TGTGCCAGCAGTTTATGGTCAGGCAATCAGCCCCAGCATTTT. Translating it yields CASSLWSGNQPQHF.